This TCR beta chain was recovered during a study of cytomegalovirus exposure and HLA in healthy donors. Germline-derived CDR1 and CDR2 are KGHSH and LQKENI. CDR3 size: 16 residues. With V trimmed by 3 bases and J by 1 base, 5 bases remained unmatched. General observations from the study: Another analysis was done later, and it associated 16,951 TCR beta sequences with HLA alleles at 0.05 false discovery rate. In an earlier analysis, productive rearrangement rates for most beta V segments clustered near 87% or 30%. Follow-up analysis found HLA locus-dependent TCR association rates, highest for DRB1 and lowest for HLA-C.

A word on this clone: Its target is not known.

Primers included in the PCR were 60 Vbeta and 13 Jbeta primers. TCRdb keeps only in-frame clones here, not all; method: immunoSEQ multiplex PCR. The sample carries just over 150,000 clones, about 85% recorded once. The TCR was taken from a young man in good health and CMV-seropositive. The chain has TRBV18 and TRBJ1-1; 10 nucleotides match TRBD1. The sample comprised PBMCs. This CDR3 reads CASSPRDRGQNTEAFF. The DNA for the CDR3 is TGTGCCAGCTCACCTCGGGACAGGGGACAGAACACTGAAGCTTTCTTT.